This is a list of T cell receptor beta chains from one sample in a study of CD4+ T cells in melanoma. The repertoire was sequenced with immunoSEQ multiplex PCR; TCRdb's copy has only in-frame clones and lacks some. The sample has roughly 110,000 clones; 92% are singletons. The sample taken for sequencing was peripheral blood. The receptors here all came from a human donor with melanoma. Each CDR3 is given with its conserved first and last residue. Fields, in order: J gene, V gene, D gene, clone size, CDR3 DNA, CDR3 protein. D genes are given only for firm matches. A row's size may be missing; if present it is once, few, many or a size class.

j_gene: TRBJ2-1; v_gene: TRBV5-1; d_gene: .; abundance: .; CDR3nt: TGCGCCAGCAGCTTGGGTAGCGGCCTCACCGGGGCGGGTGAGCAGTTCTTC; CDR3aa: CASSLGSGLTGAGEQFF
j_gene: TRBJ1-5; v_gene: TRBV19; d_gene: .; abundance: .; CDR3nt: TGTGCCAGTAGTATAAAAGGAACAGTCAATCAGCCCCAGCATTTT; CDR3aa: CASSIKGTVNQPQHF
j_gene: TRBJ2-3; v_gene: TRBV15; d_gene: .; abundance: .; CDR3nt: TGTGCCACCAGCATATGGAGCTCTAGCACAGATACGCAGTATTTT; CDR3aa: CATSIWSSSTDTQYF
j_gene: TRBJ2-6; v_gene: TRBV30; d_gene: .; abundance: once; CDR3nt: TGTGCCTGGAGGGGACGGCTCTCTGGGGCCAACGTCCTGACTTTC; CDR3aa: CAWRGRLSGANVLTF
j_gene: TRBJ2-7; v_gene: TRBV30; d_gene: TRBD2; abundance: .; CDR3nt: TGTGCCTGGAGCGACTTGCGGGGGGGCTACGAGCAGTACTTC; CDR3aa: CAWSDLRGGYEQYF
j_gene: TRBJ1-1; v_gene: TRBV7-2; d_gene: .; abundance: .; CDR3nt: TGTGCCAGCAGCTTACGGGGGAACACTGAAGCTTTCTTT; CDR3aa: CASSLRGNTEAFF
j_gene: TRBJ2-7; v_gene: TRBV28; d_gene: .; abundance: .; CDR3nt: TGTGCCAGCAGGCGTGGGAGACCCTACGAGCAGTACTTC; CDR3aa: CASRRGRPYEQYF
j_gene: TRBJ1-3; v_gene: TRBV28; d_gene: .; abundance: .; CDR3nt: TGTGCCAGCAGTCCGCCCCTTCGCTCTGGAAACACCATATATTTT; CDR3aa: CASSPPLRSGNTIYF
j_gene: TRBJ2-3; v_gene: TRBV5-8; d_gene: .; abundance: .; CDR3nt: TGTGCCAGCAGCTTGGGCGAAGCGTCGGCAGATACGCAGTATTTT; CDR3aa: CASSLGEASADTQYF
j_gene: TRBJ2-5; v_gene: TRBV18; d_gene: .; abundance: .; CDR3nt: TGTGCCAGCTCACCAGCTCTCCGAGAAGAGACCCAGTACTTC; CDR3aa: CASSPALREETQYF
j_gene: TRBJ2-5; v_gene: TRBV4-1; d_gene: .; abundance: .; CDR3nt: TGCGCCAGTGCCGGGACACTCCAAGAGACCCAGTACTTC; CDR3aa: CASAGTLQETQYF
j_gene: TRBJ2-7; v_gene: TRBV19; d_gene: TRBD1; abundance: once; CDR3nt: TGTGCCAGTAGCCCCGACAGGGACCGGCCCTACGAGCAGTACTTC; CDR3aa: CASSPDRDRPYEQYF
j_gene: TRBJ2-2; v_gene: TRBV6-5; d_gene: TRBD1; abundance: .; CDR3nt: TGTGCCAGCAGACTGGACAGGGGGCGGTCCGGGGAGCTGTTTTTT; CDR3aa: CASRLDRGRSGELFF
j_gene: TRBJ2-3; v_gene: TRBV2; d_gene: .; abundance: .; CDR3nt: TGTGCCAGCAGCCTACGAGCGGTCACAGATACGCAGTATTTT; CDR3aa: CASSLRAVTDTQYF
j_gene: TRBJ2-5; v_gene: TRBV7-8; d_gene: .; abundance: .; CDR3nt: TGTGCCAGCAGCTCTAGACAGTCCTTCCAAGAGACCCAGTACTTC; CDR3aa: CASSSRQSFQETQYF
j_gene: TRBJ2-7; v_gene: TRBV4-3; d_gene: .; abundance: .; CDR3nt: TGCGCCAGCAGCCAAGATTCCGGGGTCTACGAGCAGTACTTC; CDR3aa: CASSQDSGVYEQYF
j_gene: TRBJ2-3; v_gene: TRBV6-1; d_gene: .; abundance: .; CDR3nt: TGTGCCAGCATGAGGGACTTAATCACAGATACGCAGTATTTT; CDR3aa: CASMRDLITDTQYF
j_gene: TRBJ1-1; v_gene: TRBV7-3; d_gene: TRBD1; abundance: few; CDR3nt: TGTGCCAGCAGCCAACAGGGGATGAACACTGAAGCTTTCTTT; CDR3aa: CASSQQGMNTEAFF
j_gene: TRBJ2-2; v_gene: TRBV5-1; d_gene: TRBD1; abundance: .; CDR3nt: TGCGCCAGCAGCTTGGAGGGGACAGGTAGTACCGGGGAGCTGTTTTTT; CDR3aa: CASSLEGTGSTGELFF
j_gene: TRBJ2-7; v_gene: TRBV19; d_gene: .; abundance: .; CDR3nt: TGTGCCAGTAGTAATGGACGCAGCTACGAGCAGTACTTC; CDR3aa: CASSNGRSYEQYF
j_gene: TRBJ1-3; v_gene: TRBV28; d_gene: .; abundance: .; CDR3nt: TGTGCCAGCAGTTCCCGCGGCGGTCTCTCTGGAAACACCATATATTTT; CDR3aa: CASSSRGGLSGNTIYF
j_gene: TRBJ2-1; v_gene: TRBV6-1; d_gene: .; abundance: .; CDR3nt: TGTGCCAGCGCCCAACAGGACTCCTACAATGAGCAGTTCTTC; CDR3aa: CASAQQDSYNEQFF
j_gene: TRBJ2-1; v_gene: TRBV5-6; d_gene: .; abundance: .; CDR3nt: TGTGCCAGCAGTTCGACAGGATCAGGGAATGAGCAGTTCTTC; CDR3aa: CASSSTGSGNEQFF
j_gene: TRBJ1-2; v_gene: TRBV28; d_gene: .; abundance: .; CDR3nt: TGTGCCAGCAGTAGAGGTGGCTACACCTTC; CDR3aa: CASSRGGYTF
j_gene: TRBJ2-1; v_gene: TRBV25-1; d_gene: TRBD2; abundance: .; CDR3nt: TGTGCCAGCAGTGGTGAGAAAACGGGAGGGGCCTACAATGAGCAGTTCTTC; CDR3aa: CASSGEKTGGAYNEQFF
j_gene: TRBJ2-5; v_gene: TRBV15; d_gene: .; abundance: .; CDR3nt: TGTGCCACCAGCAGAGATCGTGAGACCCAGTACTTC; CDR3aa: CATSRDRETQYF
j_gene: TRBJ2-5; v_gene: TRBV6-1; d_gene: .; abundance: .; CDR3nt: TGTGCCAGCACGTTCGACATTCTGGGCCAAGAGACCCAGTACTTC; CDR3aa: CASTFDILGQETQYF
j_gene: TRBJ2-5; v_gene: TRBV7-2; d_gene: .; abundance: .; CDR3nt: TGTGCCAGCAGCTTAGTTCGGGAGCAAGAGGCCCAGTACTTC; CDR3aa: CASSLVREQEAQYF
j_gene: TRBJ2-2; v_gene: TRBV11-2; d_gene: TRBD2; abundance: .; CDR3nt: TGTGCCAGCAGCTTTCGCCTAGCGGGGGGGTTGAACACCGGGGAGCTGTTTTTT; CDR3aa: CASSFRLAGGLNTGELFF
j_gene: TRBJ2-2; v_gene: TRBV9; d_gene: .; abundance: .; CDR3nt: TGTGCCAGCAGCGTAGAAATCGGTTTCGGTTTAACGAACACCGGGGAGCTGTTTTTT; CDR3aa: CASSVEIGFGLTNTGELFF
j_gene: TRBJ2-1; v_gene: TRBV5-6; d_gene: .; abundance: .; CDR3nt: TGTGCCAGCAGCTTGGACCCGAATAGGCAGGGGACAACGGGCAATGAGCAGTTCTTC; CDR3aa: CASSLDPNRQGTTGNEQFF
j_gene: TRBJ2-7; v_gene: TRBV29-1; d_gene: TRBD1; abundance: .; CDR3nt: TGCAGCGTTGACGGTTCAGGGGGAGTGGACGAGCAGTACTTC; CDR3aa: CSVDGSGGVDEQYF
j_gene: TRBJ1-5; v_gene: TRBV6-5; d_gene: TRBD1; abundance: .; CDR3nt: TGTGCCAGCAGGGGAGGGACAGGGAATCAGCCCCAGCATTTT; CDR3aa: CASRGGTGNQPQHF
j_gene: TRBJ2-5; v_gene: TRBV27; d_gene: TRBD2; abundance: .; CDR3nt: TGTGCCAGCAGTTTCGCGGGAGGGCGAGAGACCCAGTACTTC; CDR3aa: CASSFAGGRETQYF
j_gene: TRBJ2-7; v_gene: TRBV7-9; d_gene: .; abundance: .; CDR3nt: TGTGCCAGCAGCCCTAGACAGAAACCCTACGAGCAGTACTTC; CDR3aa: CASSPRQKPYEQYF
j_gene: TRBJ2-7; v_gene: TRBV5-6; d_gene: .; abundance: .; CDR3nt: TGTGCCAGCAGCTTGTTGGTAGACTCCTACGAGCAGTACTTC; CDR3aa: CASSLLVDSYEQYF